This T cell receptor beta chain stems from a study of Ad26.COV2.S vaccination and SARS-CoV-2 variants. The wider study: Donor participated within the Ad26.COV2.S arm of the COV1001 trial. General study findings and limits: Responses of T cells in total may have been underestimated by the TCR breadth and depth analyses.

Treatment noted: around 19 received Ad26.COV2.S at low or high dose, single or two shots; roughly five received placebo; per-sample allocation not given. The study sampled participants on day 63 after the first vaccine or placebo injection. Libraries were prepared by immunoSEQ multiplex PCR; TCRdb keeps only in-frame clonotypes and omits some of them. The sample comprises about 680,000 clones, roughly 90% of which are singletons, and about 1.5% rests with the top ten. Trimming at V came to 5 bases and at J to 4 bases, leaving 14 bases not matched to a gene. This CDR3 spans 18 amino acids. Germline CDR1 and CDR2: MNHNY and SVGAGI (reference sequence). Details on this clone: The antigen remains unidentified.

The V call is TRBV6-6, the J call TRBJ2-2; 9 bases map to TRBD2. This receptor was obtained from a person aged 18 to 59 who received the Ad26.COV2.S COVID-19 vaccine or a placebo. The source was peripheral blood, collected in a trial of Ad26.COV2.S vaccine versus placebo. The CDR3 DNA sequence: TGTGCCAGCAGTCCCCGAAGGAGCGGGGGGCCCGGCACCGGGGAGCTGTTTTTT. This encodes CASSPRRSGGPGTGELFF.